The clone carrying this T cell receptor beta chain came up many times. Antigen unknown. All patients reached thyroid surgery having received no treatment beforehand. The record originates from a study of metastatic and nonmetastatic thyroid tumors. On the study more broadly: The comparison covered peripheral blood and tumor or nodule tissue in malignant and benign thyroid patients.

In the source study's methods: What underpinned the distant-metastasis classifier for papillary thyroid cancer was the set of CDR3 differences across clinicopathological groups. TCRdb re-called the PCR reads with MiXCR. TCRdb, rather than the study authors, made the V and J calls. In the table there are over 35,000 clones, 17% of which are singletons. Study results and caveats: It was reportedly found that TCR beta diversity was significantly higher in malignant thyroid tumors than in benign nodules, a difference seen in both blood and tumor samples.

The TCR comes from a female donor with papillary thyroid cancer or a benign thyroid nodule (not recorded which). Some clones in this sample may be carry-over from other donors' samples. Sequenced input: tumor tissue.

In DNA, the CDR3 is TGCAGTGCTAGGTGGCGGGTTACCTACAATGAGCAGTTCTTC. This encodes CSARWRVTYNEQFF. The V gene is TRBV20-1, the J gene TRBJ2-1, with D possibly being TRBD2 (5 bases). Looked up from germline, CDR1 is DFQATT and CDR2 is SNEGSKA (reference sequence). The CDR3 spans 14 residues. Deletions cut 3 bases from V and 2 bases from J, with 11 bases between.